Below are 7 T cell receptor beta chains sequenced from a single sample in a study of T cell responses to AZD1222 COVID-19 vaccine (dated by TCRdb to about 2021). The intended sense of this specimen's time point label: baseline before first vaccination. The method behind the library was the immunoSEQ multiplex PCR assay. The clones in this table, taken by TCRdb from immuneACCESS, are in-frame only. Not every clone is retained; where verified, under half of the shortfall comes from an unresolved V gene, and the cause of the rest is unknown. This sample lists fewer than 200,000 clones; around 94% were detected once. About 10% of the sample goes to the ten largest clones. The material was peripheral blood, obtained on day 0 of AZD1222 vaccination. These receptors were obtained from an adult in good health.

This clone was seen just once. V is TRBV28 and J is TRBJ2-7, with 8 positions matching TRBD1. Per germline, CDR1 MDHEN and CDR2 SYDVKM. The J segment lost 1 base and the V segment lost 5 bases, leaving 10 bases of the junction unmatched. CDR3 size: 16 residues. Here the CDR3 reads CASSPLPGQVSYEQYF. CDR3 nucleotide sequence: TGTGCCAGCAGTCCCCTCCCGGGACAGGTTTCCTACGAGCAGTACTTC. Combining the CDR3 with reference TRBV28 and TRBJ2-7 gives the whole variable domain DVKVTQSSRYLVKRTGEKVFLECVQDMDHENMFWYRQDPGLGLRLIYFSYDVKMKEKGDIPEGYSVSREKKERFSLILESASTNQTSMYLCASSPLPGQVSYEQYFGPGTRLTVT.

The rearrangement uses TRBV28 and TRBJ2-2; D call uncertain. Trimming removed 5 bases from V and 6 bases from J, with 7 bases in between. Germline V CDR1 and CDR2: MDHEN, SYDVKM. This CDR3 has 12 amino acids. This CDR3 is CASSRLAGELFF. DNA of the CDR3: TGTGCCAGCAGTAGACTGGCCGGGGAGCTGTTTTTT.

This chain joins TRBV27 and TRBJ1-2; D possibly corresponds to TRBD1 (6 bases). Trimming stripped 2 bases from V and 5 bases from J, with 12 bases between. Germline CDR1 MNHEY, CDR2 SMNVEV (reference sequence). This CDR3 has 14 residues. The CDR3 sequence is CASSLPGAPYGYTF. DNA for the CDR3: TGTGCCAGCAGTTTACCGGGGGCCCCATATGGCTACACCTTC.

The chain links TRBV9 to TRBJ1-3; D ambiguous. CDR1 SGDLS and CDR2 YYNGEE come from the germline V gene. The CDR3 totals 15 residues. The V end lost 3 bases, the J end lost 0 bases, and 10 bases lay between the germline ends. CDR3: CASSGAGISGNTIYF. The DNA for the CDR3 is TGTGCCAGCAGCGGGGCCGGAATCTCTGGAAACACCATATATTTT.

The rearrangement uses TRBV12-3 or TRBV12-4 and TRBJ1-3; a weak D match, TRBD1 (5 bases). With 8 bases removed from V and 7 bases from J, the gap between germline ends came to 12 bases. The CDR3 has 12 residues. The CDR3 loop reads CASVQGGNTIYF. The CDR3 nucleotides read TGTGCCAGCGTTCAGGGTGGGAACACCATATATTTT.

On this clone itself: The sample contains more than one DNA sequence encoding this CDR3. The chain joins TRBV18 to TRBJ1-1, with TRBD1 as a possible D gene (6 bases). The CDR3 runs to 14 residues. CDR1 KGHSH and CDR2 LQKENI come from the germline V gene. V was shortened by 2 bases and J by 1 base, with 8 bases between the two germline ends. CDR3 DNA: TGTGCCAGCTCACCAAAGACAGGGAACACTGAAGCTTTCTTT. Amino acid sequence: CASSPKTGNTEAFF.

This clone was counted a single time. The chain carries TRBV24-1 and TRBJ2-1; 10 bases match TRBD2. The junction had 4 bases not matched to a gene; V was cut back by 6 bases and J by 9 bases. The CDR3 totals 13 residues. The germline V gene encodes CDR1 KGHDR and CDR2 SFDVKD. For the CDR3, the DNA is TGTGCCACCAGTTTAAGGACTAGCGGTGAGCAGTTCTTC. Its protein product is CATSLRTSGEQFF.